This T cell receptor beta chain emerged from a study of a mutant IDH1 vaccine in newly diagnosed glioma. As for the study in general: Patients were pretreated with radiotherapy, temozolomide, or both, mostly both.

A word on this clone: The antigen is not known.

Stated time point: week 35, safety follow-up. Every single dose of the vaccine, 300 ug of mutant IDH1 20-mer peptide, came with topical imiquimod. V lost 8 bases and J lost 4, with 13 bases in between. Germline CDR1 and CDR2: MNHEY and SVGAGI. The CDR3 totals 13 residues. The protocol was immunoSEQ multiplex PCR, while the TCRdb copy is restricted to in-frame clones and leaves out a portion. The table includes 40,000 to 55,000 clones, 79% detected once. Study-level points and caveats: Vaccine-induced immune responses occurred in 90% to 95% of patients.

This specimen was PBMCs, taken from a glioma patient whose treatment included an IDH1 peptide vaccine. The sequence was collected from a man between 40 and 49 years old with glioma. The chain couples TRBV6-5 to TRBJ2-3; perhaps D is TRBD1 or TRBD2 (7 bases each). In DNA, the CDR3 is TGTGCCAGCGGGAGGGGGCTGGCAGATACGCAGTATTTT. Protein sequence: CASGRGLADTQYF.